These 22 T cell receptor beta chains were sequenced from one sample in a study of CD8+ T cells in alopecia areata. Extracted RNA was reverse transcribed, and the resulting cDNA served as sequencing template. This table comes from immunoSEQ multiplex PCR, and its TCRdb copy is limited to in-frame clones, with some not included. In the table there are 150,000 or so clones, more than 75% of which are singletons. The sample was CD8+ T cells sorted from blood, taken at week 0. The receptors stem from a human donor with alopecia areata.

The chain has TRBV5-1 and TRBJ2-4; TRBD2 agrees at 11 bases. The CDR3 contains 15 residues. Germline trimming cut 4 bases from V and 5 bases from J; bases unmatched to any gene: 5. Germline V CDR1 and CDR2: SGHRS, YFSETQ. In nucleotides, the CDR3 is TGCGCCAGCAGCACCGGGACTAGCGGCGAAAACATTCAGTACTTC. Translation: CASSTGTSGENIQYF.

The rearrangement uses TRBV28 and TRBJ2-1; TRBD2 aligns across 10 bases. Germline CDR1 reads MDHEN; CDR2 reads SYDVKM. V was clipped by 7 bases and J by 0 bases; unmatched bases: 18. CDR3 length: 20 amino acids. The CDR3 sequence is CASTTLDLAGAVSSYNEQFF. CDR3 nucleotide sequence: TGTGCCAGCACCACCCTCGATCTAGCGGGGGCCGTGAGCTCCTACAATGAGCAGTTCTTC.

This sequence joins TRBV5-4 and TRBJ2-7; TRBD1 matches 10 bases. This CDR3 comprises 15 residues. The germline gives CDR1 SGHNT, CDR2 YYREEE (reference sequence). V dropped 4 bases and J dropped 3; count of bases not matched to a gene: 7. CDR3 sequence: CASSLGQGGGYEQYF. The CDR3, as DNA: TGTGCCAGCAGCCTCGGACAGGGGGGTGGCTACGAGCAGTACTTC.

The rearrangement links TRBV19 to TRBJ2-7; no reliable D call. Trimming removed 2 bases at V and 3 bases at J, with 11 bases between. CDR3 size: 14 residues. The germline V gene encodes CDR1 LNHDA and CDR2 SQIVND (reference sequence). The CDR3 loop is CASSIRPGDYEQYF. In DNA, the CDR3 is TGTGCCAGTAGTATACGGCCTGGAGACTACGAGCAGTACTTC.

The V gene is TRBV2, the J gene TRBJ1-1; D remains ambiguous. Trimming cost V 4 bases and J 5 bases, with 11 bases left between them. Per germline, CDR1 SNHLY and CDR2 FYNNEI. This CDR3 spans 13 amino acids. CDR3 sequence reads: CASSGSSRTEAFF. CDR3 DNA sequence: TGTGCCAGCAGTGGATCTTCTAGGACTGAAGCTTTCTTT. The full variable domain, with the rest looked up from reference TRBV2 and TRBJ1-1, is EPEVTQTPSHQVTQMGQEVILRCVPISNHLYFYWYRQILGQKVEFLVSFYNNEISEKSEIFDDQFSVERPDGSNFTLKIRSTKLEDSAMYFCASSGSSRTEAFFGQGTRLTVV.

This sequence joins TRBV7-9 and TRBJ2-3; D is perhaps TRBD2 (6 bases). Trimming removed 5 bases at V and 2 bases at J, with 20 bases between. Germline assignment: CDR1 SEHNR and CDR2 FQNEAQ (reference sequence). The CDR3 is made up of 17 amino acids. The CDR3 is CASSLPGTGLDTDTQYF. CDR3 nucleotides: TGTGCCAGCAGCCTGCCCGGGACGGGACTTGACACAGATACGCAGTATTTT.

Here the CDR3 reads CASSYRTSGSQYEQYF. The CDR3 coding sequence is TGTGCCAGCAGTTACCGGACTAGCGGGAGTCAATACGAGCAGTACTTC. V is TRBV6-5 and J is TRBJ2-7, with 13 bases that match TRBD2. There are 16 residues in the CDR3. CDR1 is MNHEY and CDR2 is SVGAGI in the germline V gene. J lost 4 bases, V lost 2 bases, and 5 bases had no gene match.

This clone was detected only once. This same CDR3 is encoded by further DNA sequences in the sample. The V and J genes are TRBV29-1 and TRBJ2-7; a possible D gene is TRBD1 (5 bases). This CDR3 region has 12 residues. Germline assignment: CDR1 SQVTM and CDR2 ANQGSEA. V was cut by 0 bases and J by 2 bases, with 5 bases left in between. The CDR3 reads CSVEEGPYEQYF. The DNA for the CDR3 is TGCAGCGTTGAAGAGGGGCCCTACGAGCAGTACTTC.

This clone was seen a single time. The chain couples TRBV27 to TRBJ1-1, with TRBD1 identical over 7 bases. V lost 5 bases and J lost 6; bases outside the gene matches: 9. The length of the CDR3 is 14 residues. CDR1 and CDR2 from the germline V gene are MNHEY and SMNVEV (reference sequence). For the CDR3, the DNA is TGTGCCAGCAGTCCCAGGGACAGAAGGTCTGAAGCTTTCTTT. Protein: CASSPRDRRSEAFF.

The chain uses TRBV4-1 and TRBJ2-7; perhaps TRBD2 as D (6 bases). V lost 3 bases and J lost 2, with 14 bases in between. Germline V gives CDR1 MGHRA, CDR2 YSYEKL. The CDR3 consists of 15 residues. The CDR3 bases are TGCGCCAGCAGCCATGTAATAGCGGAGACCTACGAGCAGTACTTC. Residues: CASSHVIAETYEQYF.

There are a few counts of this clone. In DNA form, the CDR3 reads TGTGCCAGCAGTTTAACGATGAACAGGGGCCCTGAAGCTTTCTTT. This sequence encodes CASSLTMNRGPEAFF. The chain couples TRBV27 to TRBJ1-1, with 7 bases fitting TRBD1. With 2 bases clipped from V and 6 bases from J, the junction kept 9 bases outside the gene matches. This CDR3 comprises 15 residues. Germline CDR1 reads MNHEY; CDR2 reads SMNVEV (reference sequence).

In its sample, this clone was seen a few times. V gene TRBV29-1 combines with J gene TRBJ2-7; D is perhaps TRBD1 (6 bases). The V end lost 5 bases, the J end lost 2 bases, and 13 bases lay between the germline ends. Germline V gene data show CDR1 as SQVTM and CDR2 as ANQGSEA. The CDR3 is 13 residues long. CDR3 loop: CSVIWDNAYEQYF. CDR3 nucleotide sequence: TGCAGCGTTATTTGGGACAATGCCTACGAGCAGTACTTC.

The chain joins TRBV5-1 to TRBJ2-7; a possible D gene is TRBD1 (5 bases). The CDR3 length is 14 residues. CDR1 SGHRS and CDR2 YFSETQ come from the germline V gene. V lost 0 bases and J 6 bases, leaving 13 bases between the germline ends. The CDR3 nucleotides read TGCGCCAGCAGCTTGGGGTCAGGGTCGGGCGAGCAGTACTTC. It yields the protein CASSLGSGSGEQYF. Variable domain in full (rest from reference TRBV5-1 and TRBJ2-7): KAGVTQTPRYLIKTRGQQVTLSCSPISGHRSVSWYQQTPGQGLQFLFEYFSETQRNKGNFPGRFSGRQFSNSRSEMNVSTLELGDSALYLCASSLGSGSGEQYFGPGTRLTVT.

This clone was seen once. V gene TRBV7-9 combines with J gene TRBJ1-5, with D perhaps matching TRBD1 (5 bases). The length of the CDR3 is 17 residues. Germline values: CDR1 SEHNR, CDR2 FQNEAQ (reference sequence). V was trimmed by 1 base and J by 0 bases, leaving 13 bases between them. The CDR3 DNA is TGTGCCAGCAGCTTAGGGGCGGGACCCTATAGCAATCAGCCCCAGCATTTT. Residues: CASSLGAGPYSNQPQHF.

The chain combines TRBV27 with TRBJ1-2, with a tentative D call TRBD1 (5 bases). The CDR3 loop spans 13 amino acids. V was clipped by 5 bases and J by 5 bases, with 12 bases between them. The germline V gene encodes CDR1 MNHEY and CDR2 SMNVEV (reference sequence). CDR3 protein: CASSPPGVYGYTF. For the CDR3, the DNA is TGTGCCAGCAGTCCCCCGGGGGTATATGGCTACACCTTC.

V usage is TRBV13 and J usage is TRBJ2-4, with D unresolved. Trimming removed 0 bases at V and 3 bases at J, with 9 bases between. The V gene's germline CDR1 is PRHDT and CDR2 FYEKMQ (reference sequence). This CDR3 has 15 residues. CDR3 in amino acids: CASSLGTWGKNIQYF. As DNA, the CDR3 is TGTGCCAGCAGCTTAGGGACTTGGGGCAAAAACATTCAGTACTTC.

This clone was found a few times. The chain is built from TRBV2 and TRBJ2-7; TRBD1 matches at 7 bases. The J segment lost 6 bases and the V segment lost 6 bases, leaving 14 bases of the junction unmatched. The CDR3 is made up of 15 amino acids. Germline CDR1 SNHLY, CDR2 FYNNEI. The CDR3 here is CASSAGTVAPGEQYF. Here the CDR3 DNA reads TGTGCCAGCAGCGCCGGGACAGTAGCCCCCGGCGAGCAGTACTTC.

This clone was found once. The genes are TRBV4-1 and TRBJ1-2; the D is unclear. The V and J ends lost 1 base and 6 bases respectively, with 12 bases between them. The length of the CDR3 is 14 residues. The germline V gene has CDR1 MGHRA and CDR2 YSYEKL. The CDR3 spells CASSQVGQNHGYTF. In DNA, the CDR3 is TGCGCCAGCAGCCAAGTAGGGCAGAATCATGGCTACACCTTC.

The rearrangement uses TRBV18 and TRBJ2-7, with D perhaps TRBD1 (6 bases). Trimming stripped 3 bases from V and 0 bases from J, with 15 bases between. Germline V gene data show CDR1 as KGHSH and CDR2 as LQKENI. CDR3 size: 16 residues. The CDR3 DNA is TGTGCCAGCTCACCTCAAGATGGGGGCAGCTCCTACGAGCAGTACTTC. This translates into CASSPQDGGSSYEQYF.

The chain links TRBV7-2 to TRBJ2-2; D is perhaps TRBD1 (6 bases). CDR1 and CDR2 (germline): SGHTA, FQGNSA. This CDR3 contains 18 residues. V was clipped by 5 bases and J by 5 bases, with 24 bases between them. CDR3 in amino acids: CASSPRPADRLITGELFF. For the CDR3, the DNA is TGTGCCAGCAGCCCCCGGCCCGCGGACAGATTGATTACCGGGGAGCTGTTTTTT.

CDR3: CASRLINADDEQFF. CDR3 DNA sequence: TGTGCCAGCAGATTAATTAATGCGGACGATGAGCAGTTCTTC. The chain carries TRBV5-4 and TRBJ2-1; unclear D gene. Trimming cost V 5 bases and J 8 bases, with 17 bases left between them. Germline V lookup: CDR1 SGHNT, CDR2 YYREEE (reference sequence). CDR3 length: 14 amino acids. The whole variable domain, filled in from reference TRBV5-4 and TRBJ2-1, reads ETGVTQSPTHLIKTRGQQVTLRCSSQSGHNTVSWYQQALGQGPQFIFQYYREEENGRGNFPPRFSGLQFPNYSSELNVNALELDDSALYLCASRLINADDEQFFGPGTRLTVL.

The CDR3 coding sequence is TGTGCCAGCAGTTACTCGGGACAGGGGGCCGACGAGCAGTACTTC. Translation gives CASSYSGQGADEQYF. This sequence joins TRBV6-5 and TRBJ2-7, with 12 bases matching TRBD1. CDR3 size: 15 residues. Germline V lookup: CDR1 MNHEY, CDR2 SVGAGI. V lost 0 bases to trimming and J lost 5 bases; unmatched junction nucleotides: 2.